The 17 T cell receptor beta chains listed next were all sequenced from one sample in a study of cytomegalovirus exposure and HLA in healthy donors. Vbeta (60) and Jbeta (13) primers were used in the PCR. Only in-frame clones appear in the TCRdb table, and some are missing; sequencing was by immunoSEQ multiplex PCR. The data contain some 180,000 clones, 75% to 90% of them singletons. Sequenced sample: PBMCs. Every receptor here comes from a boy between 2 and 10 years old in good health and CMV-seronegative.

CDR3 region: CASSPRQGSVYGYTF. The CDR3, as DNA: TGTGCCAGCAGCCCCCGACAGGGATCAGTCTATGGCTACACCTTC. The rearrangement joins TRBV14 to TRBJ1-2; 7 positions agree with TRBD1. The CDR3 has 15 amino acids. Germline CDR1 SGHDN, CDR2 FVKESK. With 4 bases clipped from V and 4 bases from J, the junction kept 9 bases outside the gene matches.

The rearrangement uses TRBV27 and TRBJ2-3, with TRBD2 identical over 10 bases. The CDR3 contains 17 residues. V dropped 3 bases and J dropped 1; count of bases not matched to a gene: 7. From germline, CDR1 is MNHEY and CDR2 SMNVEV (reference sequence). CDR3 bases: TGTGCCAGCAGTTTGATCAGCGGGGGGGCGGGCACAGATACGCAGTATTTT. Its translation: CASSLISGGAGTDTQYF.

The chain links TRBV7-9 to TRBJ2-3; 10 bases agree with TRBD2. V shed 0 bases and J 4 bases; nucleotides not matched to a gene: 7. The CDR3 totals 17 residues. Per germline, CDR1 SEHNR and CDR2 FQNEAQ (reference sequence). As DNA, the CDR3 is TGTGCCAGCAGCTTAGCCTCTAGCGGGGGCACCTCAGATACGCAGTATTTT. This gives the protein CASSLASSGGTSDTQYF. The variable domain in full, completed from reference TRBV7-9 and TRBJ2-3, reads DTGVSQNPRHKITKRGQNVTFRCDPISEHNRLYWYRQTLGQGPEFLTYFQNEAQLEKSRLLSDRFSAERPKGSFSTLEIQRTEQGDSAMYLCASSLASSGGTSDTQYFGPGTRLTVL.

The chain uses TRBV4-1 and TRBJ2-1; 9 bases line up with TRBD2. The V gene end was trimmed by 1 base and the J gene end by 10 bases; junction bases not matched to a gene: 5. The CDR3 is made up of 14 amino acids. Germline CDR1 reads MGHRA; CDR2 reads YSYEKL. CDR3 bases: TGCGCCAGCAGCCAAGTTGGGCTAGCGGGAGAGCAGTTCTTC. Amino acids: CASSQVGLAGEQFF.

V usage is TRBV4-2 and J usage is TRBJ2-7; 7 bases match TRBD2. This CDR3 comprises 16 residues. Trimming removed 1 base from V and 0 bases from J; junction bases left unmatched: 6. Germline V CDR1 and CDR2: LGHNA, YNFKEQ. CDR3 coding DNA: TGTGCCAGCAGCCAAGTCGGGGGGTATGCCTCCTACGAGCAGTACTTC. Translation gives CASSQVGGYASYEQYF.

The sample holds a few counts of this clone. Compared with germline, one end of the junction differs, possibly owing to a read error. This sequence joins TRBV6-5 and TRBJ2-7; D is unclear. This CDR3 comprises 13 residues. Per germline, CDR1 MNHEY and CDR2 SVGAGI. The DNA of the CDR3 is TGTGCCAGCAGTTACTCCCACTCCAACGAGCAGTACTTC. This translates into CASSYSHSNEQYF.

V gene TRBV5-1 combines with J gene TRBJ1-1; D not certain. The CDR3 consists of 16 residues. Germline V gene sequence: CDR1 SGHRS, CDR2 YFSETQ. V lost 1 base to trimming and J lost 1 base, with 14 bases between them. CDR3 bases: TGCGCCAGCAGCTTGATAAGAGGGAACCCGAACACTGAAGCTTTCTTT. The encoded protein is CASSLIRGNPNTEAFF.

The chain has TRBV5-1 and TRBJ2-2; 10 nucleotides align to TRBD1. J lost 4 bases, V lost 3 bases, and 6 bases had no gene match. The CDR3 spans 16 residues. The germline gives CDR1 SGHRS, CDR2 YFSETQ. CDR3 DNA sequence: TGCGCCAGCAGCTCCCCCGGGACAGGGGTCACCGGGGAGCTGTTTTTT. Translated, it gives CASSSPGTGVTGELFF. Full variable domain (rest looked up from reference TRBV5-1 and TRBJ2-2): KAGVTQTPRYLIKTRGQQVTLSCSPISGHRSVSWYQQTPGQGLQFLFEYFSETQRNKGNFPGRFSGRQFSNSRSEMNVSTLELGDSALYLCASSSPGTGVTGELFFGEGSRLTVL.

V usage is TRBV25-1 and J usage is TRBJ1-3; D remains ambiguous. V was cut by 5 bases and J by 4 bases, with 3 bases left in between. The CDR3 has 11 residues. The germline gives CDR1 MGHDK, CDR2 SYGVNS. CDR3: CASSLGNTIYF. The CDR3 region has the DNA TGTGCCAGCAGTCTGGGAAACACCATATATTTT.

CDR3 nucleotide sequence: TGTGCCAGCAGCTTACGCCAGGGCCTTAACTATGGCTACACCTTC. Protein sequence: CASSLRQGLNYGYTF. The J gene is TRBJ1-2, the V gene TRBV11-2; D is perhaps TRBD1 (5 bases). CDR1 SGHAT and CDR2 FQNNGV come from the germline V gene. Trimming removed 2 bases at V and 1 base at J, with 11 bases between. The CDR3 length is 15 residues.

The rearrangement links TRBV23-1 to TRBJ2-7; D possibly corresponds to TRBD1 (8 bases). TRBV23-1 is reported as an ORF; its role is uncertain. Trimming removed 0 bases from V and 5 bases from J, with 29 bases in between. The CDR3 loop spans 20 amino acids. The CDR3, as DNA: TGCGCCAGCAGTCAATCGCGGACAGGGAAGAGGGGGGGGGCCATAAACGAGCAGTACTTC. Protein product: CASSQSRTGKRGGAINEQYF.

The V and J genes are TRBV6-1 and TRBJ1-2; D is perhaps TRBD1 (5 bases). The CDR3 is made up of 12 amino acids. V was pared by 4 bases and J by 4 bases, with 7 bases between. Germline values: CDR1 MNHNS, CDR2 SASEGT. DNA of the CDR3: TGTGCCAGCAGTGCAGGGCCCTATGGCTACACCTTC. Protein sequence: CASSAGPYGYTF.

The chain recombines TRBV28 with TRBJ2-1; no definite D call. V was clipped by 5 bases and J by 9 bases, with 17 bases between them. Per germline, CDR1 MDHEN and CDR2 SYDVKM. CDR3 length: 14 residues. CDR3 in amino acids: CASSAPTEIGEQFF. The CDR3 region has the DNA TGTGCCAGCAGTGCACCGACGGAGATCGGTGAGCAGTTCTTC.

This clone was seen only a few times. The rearrangement uses TRBV10-3 and TRBJ1-6; 8 bases are a match to TRBD1. The V and J ends lost 0 bases and 3 bases, in that order; junction bases with no gene match: 7. The germline gives CDR1 ENHRY, CDR2 SYGVKD. CDR3 length: 18 amino acids. The CDR3 region has the DNA TGTGCCATCAGTGAGTCTCGGCAGGGGGCCATCTATAATTCACCCCTCCACTTT. Translating it yields CAISESRQGAIYNSPLHF.

This chain links TRBV5-1 with TRBJ2-2, with D maybe TRBD2 (5 bases). CDR1 is SGHRS and CDR2 is YFSETQ in the germline V gene. CDR3 length: 14 amino acids. Trimming cost V 2 bases and J 6 bases, with 11 bases left between them. DNA for the CDR3: TGCGCCAGCAGCTTTCGGGGAGCGTCCGGGGAGCTGTTTTTT. Residues: CASSFRGASGELFF.

V usage is TRBV2 and J usage is TRBJ1-2; no clear D gene. Trimming pared 6 bases from V and 4 bases from J, leaving 12 bases between. CDR3 length: 13 residues. CDR1 is SNHLY, CDR2 FYNNEI, per germline. The DNA of the CDR3 is TGTGCCAGCAGACCCCCACAGCTCTATGGCTACACCTTC. Encoded protein: CASRPPQLYGYTF.

V is TRBV6-4 and J is TRBJ1-4, with TRBD1 as a possible D gene (6 bases). Germline lookup yields CDR1 MRHNA and CDR2 SNTAGT. The CDR3 loop spans 14 amino acids. V lost 8 bases, J lost 7 bases, and 17 bases lay in between. The CDR3 nucleotides are TGTGCCAGCGCACCAGACAGGAATTTTGAAAAACTGTTTTTT. Translated: CASAPDRNFEKLFF.